This T cell receptor (beta chain) stems from a study of shared clonotypes between healthy human individuals. Notes on the study in general: Estimated richness was generally greater in naive than memory subsets. Large depth notwithstanding, sorted-subset sequencing proved incomplete by rarefaction.

This CDR3 spans 13 amino acids. Germline CDR1 MDHEN, CDR2 SYDVKM. Of note for this clone: Its antigen is not identified. A junction boundary mismatches the germline segment, possibly from a read error.

The DNA input per sorted-subset replicate PCR was roughly 0.2 ug, corresponding to tens of thousands of T cell genomes. Data came from immunoSEQ multiplex PCR; TCRdb stores just in-frame clones and leaves some out. The sample comprises under 650,000 clones, 90% to 96% of which are singletons, and about 0.054% rests with the top ten. The sequenced sample was naive CD4+ T cells sorted from blood. Regarding subset: CD45RA+ positively selected. The clonotype originates from a woman aged 25 to 39 in good health. The chain employs TRBV28 and TRBJ2-5; possible D gene TRBD2, 6 bases. The CDR3 sequence is CASSISGPRSNHF. The DNA for the CDR3 is TGTGCCAGCAGTATTAGCGGTCCTAGGTCTAATCACTTC.